This TCR beta chain appears in the sequencing data of a study of blood T cell repertoires in COVID-19. Profiled with immunoSEQ multiplex PCR; TCRdb holds only in-frame clones, not every one. This sample carries about 250,000 clones, about 80% of them seen once, and the ten largest clones take more than 7%. The CDR3 has 17 amino acids. Trimming cost V 3 bases and J 6 bases; bases outside gene matches: 13. CDR1 is DFQATT and CDR2 is SNEGSKA in the germline V gene (reference sequence). The sample was peripheral blood. The source is a man older than 75 with acute or convalescent COVID-19. The chain couples TRBV20-1 to TRBJ2-3; the match to TRBD2 covers 12 bases. CDR3 sequence (DNA): TGCAGTGCTAGTGATCCCAGGCTAGCGGGGGGGAGGGATACGCAGTATTTT. Encoded protein: CSASDPRLAGGRDTQYF.